The 30 T cell receptor beta chains below were found in one sample sequenced in a study of shared clonotypes between healthy human individuals. Assay: immunoSEQ multiplex PCR; the TCRdb copy retains only in-frame clones and omits some. The data hold some 2.4 million clones, with roughly 93% observed a single time. The sample comprised naive CD4+ T cells from PBMCs. Subset: CD45RA+ positively selected. The receptors derive from a man younger than 35 in good health. Some clones in this sample may be carry-over from other donors' samples.

V is TRBV30 and J is TRBJ2-1; D might be TRBD1 or TRBD2, each matching 5 bases. The CDR3 runs to 12 residues. Looked up from germline, CDR1 is GTSNPN and CDR2 is SVGIG (reference sequence). Trimming removed 4 bases at V and 10 bases at J, with 14 bases between. CDR3 protein: CAWNPGPNEQFF. CDR3 in DNA: TGTGCCTGGAACCCGGGGCCCAACGAGCAGTTCTTC.

V is TRBV7-8 and J is TRBJ2-1; D call uncertain. V shed 2 bases and J shed 4 bases, with 6 bases lying between them. This CDR3 is built from 13 residues. CDR1 is SGHVS, CDR2 FQNEAQ, per germline. The CDR3 nucleotides read TGTGCCAGCAGCTTAACAGAATACAATGAGCAGTTCTTC. Protein: CASSLTEYNEQFF.

J is TRBJ2-3 and V is TRBV27, with 9 nucleotides matching TRBD2. Trimming removed 0 bases from V and 1 base from J; junction bases left unmatched: 2. This CDR3 contains 16 residues. Germline V gene lookup returns CDR1 MNHEY and CDR2 SMNVEV (reference sequence). The CDR3 sequence is CASSLSLAGGTDTQYF. CDR3 nucleotide sequence: TGTGCCAGCAGTTTATCCTTAGCGGGAGGCACAGATACGCAGTATTTT.

This clone was picked up one time. CDR3 DNA: TGTGCCAGCAGCCAAATGGGACGGGAGGTCTACGAGCAGTACTTC. This encodes CASSQMGREVYEQYF. The chain joins TRBV4-2 to TRBJ2-7; the match to TRBD2 covers 7 bases. V dropped 2 bases and J dropped 3; count of bases not matched to a gene: 7. Germline V gives CDR1 LGHNA, CDR2 YNFKEQ. The CDR3 sequence is 15 residues long.

The chain employs TRBV6-6 and TRBJ2-5, with TRBD1 matching 9 bases. The tail of the sequence fits TRBJ2-7 better, so the J call may be wrong. Germline loops: CDR1 MNHNY, CDR2 SVGAGI (reference sequence). The CDR3 runs to 15 residues. CDR3 sequence: CASTKSGQGSYEQYF. The DNA of the CDR3 is TGTGCCAGCACTAAAAGTGGACAGGGGAGCTACGAGCAGTACTTC.

V and J are TRBV30 and TRBJ1-6; D not certain. CDR1 is GTSNPN, CDR2 SVGIG, per germline (reference sequence). The V and J ends lost 2 bases and 0 bases respectively, with 8 bases between them. The CDR3 sequence is 15 residues long. The DNA for the CDR3 is TGTGCCTGGAGTACCGTGAGCTCCTATAATTCACCCCTCCACTTT. Translating it yields CAWSTVSSYNSPLHF.

For this clone: Other DNA sequences in this sample translate to the same CDR3. The V gene is TRBV5-1, the J gene TRBJ1-1, with D maybe TRBD1 (6 bases). Trimming took off 2 bases at V and 3 bases at J, with 11 bases between the two ends. Germline CDR1 is SGHRS and CDR2 is YFSETQ. This CDR3 region has 14 residues. The CDR3 loop reads CASSLGGGDTEAFF. The CDR3 DNA reads TGCGCCAGCAGCTTAGGGGGTGGGGACACTGAAGCTTTCTTT.

With regard to this clone: The identical CDR3 is also encoded by other nucleotide sequences in the sample. The V and J genes are TRBV4-2 and TRBJ2-3; 7 positions agree with TRBD1. Germline CDR1 reads LGHNA; CDR2 reads YNFKEQ. The length of the CDR3 is 14 residues. The junction had 1 base not matched to a gene; V was cut back by 1 base and J by 3 bases. CDR3 region: CASSQGTGTDTQYF. CDR3 bases: TGTGCCAGCAGCCAAGGGACAGGAACAGATACGCAGTATTTT.

The gene calls are TRBV10-3 and TRBJ1-2; 9 nucleotides match TRBD1. The CDR3 contains 13 residues. V dropped 4 bases and J dropped 4; count of bases not matched to a gene: 1. Germline CDR1 reads ENHRY; CDR2 reads SYGVKD. This CDR3 reads CAISGTGAYGYTF. In DNA, the CDR3 is TGTGCCATCAGTGGGACAGGGGCCTATGGCTACACCTTC.

V gene TRBV10-2 combines with J gene TRBJ2-5, with unresolved D. The end of the DNA is better explained by TRBJ2-7, so the J call may be wrong. The CDR3 covers 13 residues. CDR1 is WSHSY, CDR2 SAAADI, per germline. The CDR3 sequence is CASKVGKLYEQYF. CDR3 sequence (DNA): TGCGCCAGCAAAGTCGGAAAATTATACGAGCAGTACTTC.

The genes are TRBV7-9 and TRBJ1-4, with 10 bases fitting TRBD1. This CDR3 is 16 amino acids long. Germline loops: CDR1 SEHNR, CDR2 FQNEAQ (reference sequence). V trimming: 5 bases; J trimming: 2 bases; junction bases outside the gene matches: 5. In DNA form, the CDR3 reads TGTGCCAGCAGCCGGGACAGGGGAGTTACTAATGAAAAACTGTTTTTT. Translation: CASSRDRGVTNEKLFF.

This chain uses TRBV5-1 with TRBJ2-3; 9 nucleotides agree with TRBD2. The CDR3 is 16 residues long. The J segment lost 4 bases and the V segment lost 4 bases, leaving 10 bases of the junction unmatched. The V gene's germline CDR1 is SGHRS and CDR2 YFSETQ. The CDR3 loop is CASSPYSGRGADTQYF. In DNA form, the CDR3 reads TGCGCCAGCAGCCCCTATAGCGGGAGAGGGGCAGATACGCAGTATTTT. Complete variable domain (other parts from reference TRBV5-1 and TRBJ2-3): KAGVTQTPRYLIKTRGQQVTLSCSPISGHRSVSWYQQTPGQGLQFLFEYFSETQRNKGNFPGRFSGRQFSNSRSEMNVSTLELGDSALYLCASSPYSGRGADTQYFGPGTRLTVL.

For the CDR3, the DNA is TGTGCCAGCAGCTTATCCCGGGAGGGAAGGGCCCAGTACTTC. It translates to CASSLSREGRAQYF. This chain links TRBV5-4 with TRBJ2-5; 8 bases are shared with TRBD2. The CDR3 spans 14 residues. Losses at the gene ends were 2 bases for V and 9 bases for J; bases not matched to a gene: 9. Germline CDR1 and CDR2: SGHNT and YYREEE (reference sequence).

This chain connects TRBV28 to TRBJ1-1; possible D gene TRBD1, 6 bases. The CDR3 totals 15 residues. The V gene's germline CDR1 is MDHEN and CDR2 SYDVKM. Trimming removed 3 bases at V and 3 bases at J, with 14 bases between. DNA of the CDR3: TGTGCCAGCAGTTTTGTTGGGAGGGGGGACACTGAAGCTTTCTTT. This encodes CASSFVGRGDTEAFF.

In the case of this clone: The identical CDR3 is also encoded by other nucleotide sequences in the sample. V and J are TRBV5-1 and TRBJ2-7, with 13 bases identical to TRBD2. CDR1 and CDR2 (germline): SGHRS, YFSETQ. This CDR3 region has 15 residues. The V and J ends lost 4 bases and 6 bases, in that order; junction bases with no gene match: 7. This chain's CDR3 is CASSPGLAGEGEQYF. The CDR3 region has the DNA TGCGCCAGCAGCCCTGGACTAGCGGGAGAAGGCGAGCAGTACTTC.

This clone came up once. The chain couples TRBV4-2 to TRBJ1-5; D unclear. The CDR3 contains 16 residues. Germline assignment: CDR1 LGHNA and CDR2 YNFKEQ. Deletions cut 0 bases from V and 6 bases from J, with 15 bases between. The CDR3 reads CASSQDGVGLSQPQHF. The CDR3 nucleotides are TGTGCCAGCAGCCAAGATGGTGTCGGGCTATCTCAGCCCCAGCATTTT.

The gene calls are TRBV11-2 and TRBJ2-5; no clear D gene. CDR3 length equals 13 residues. The V end lost 3 bases, the J end lost 9 bases, and 14 bases lay between the germline ends. Germline V gives CDR1 SGHAT, CDR2 FQNNGV. The CDR3 reads CASSFPPPAAQYF. The DNA for the CDR3 is TGTGCCAGCAGCTTTCCTCCACCCGCGGCCCAGTACTTC.

The CDR3 DNA reads as TGTGCCAGCTCACCCGGTGGACAGGGGTTAGGTCAGCCCCAGCATTTT. This translates into CASSPGGQGLGQPQHF. The genes are TRBV18 and TRBJ1-5; 9 bases align to TRBD1. Germline V gene data show CDR1 as KGHSH and CDR2 as LQKENI. CDR3 length: 16 residues. The junction had 9 bases not matched to a gene; V was cut back by 3 bases and J by 6 bases.

The chain joins TRBV29-1 to TRBJ2-2, with TRBD2 matching 9 bases. The V segment lost 8 bases and the J segment 5 bases; nucleotides outside the gene matches: 6. The germline CDR1 and CDR2 sequences are SQVTM and ANQGSEA. The CDR3 runs 13 residues. DNA for the CDR3: TGCAGCTCTTTGCGGGAGGGTACCGGGGAGCTGTTTTTT. This sequence encodes CSSLREGTGELFF.

The chain uses TRBV4-1 and TRBJ1-4; TRBD1 might be the D (6 bases). CDR3 length: 15 amino acids. Germline V gene lookup returns CDR1 MGHRA and CDR2 YSYEKL. V shed 2 bases and J shed 8 bases, with 15 bases lying between them. CDR3 nucleotides: TGCGCCAGCAGCCAAAGGGACACTGCAGGGGAAAAACTGTTTTTT. This sequence encodes CASSQRDTAGEKLFF.

J is TRBJ2-3 and V is TRBV15, with D hard to call. Trimming cost V 1 base and J 1 base, with 12 bases left between them. The length of the CDR3 is 16 residues. The germline gives CDR1 LNHNV, CDR2 YYDKDF (reference sequence). The CDR3 nucleotides read TGTGCCACCAGCAGAGTGTCACCCGGAGGCACAGATACGCAGTATTTT. It translates to CATSRVSPGGTDTQYF.

The chain employs TRBV6-6 and TRBJ1-2; no definite D call. Deletions cut 10 bases from V and 3 bases from J, with 9 bases between. The CDR3 covers 11 residues. Germline V CDR1 and CDR2: MNHNY, SVGAGI (reference sequence). CDR3 amino acids: CATRKDYGYTF. The CDR3 DNA reads TGTGCCACCAGGAAGGACTATGGCTACACCTTC.

The chain joins TRBV28 to TRBJ2-7; D gene ambiguous. Trimming cost V 7 bases and J 4 bases, with 11 bases left between them. The CDR3 sequence is 12 residues long. Germline V lookup: CDR1 MDHEN, CDR2 SYDVKM. The CDR3 region is CASTLNGYEQYF. The CDR3 DNA follows: TGTGCCAGCACCCTTAACGGGTACGAGCAGTACTTC.

The chain uses TRBV30 and TRBJ2-3; no firm D call. The germline V gene has CDR1 GTSNPN and CDR2 SVGIG (reference sequence). There are 13 residues in the CDR3. V was clipped by 3 bases and J by 5 bases, with 12 bases between them. CDR3 bases: TGTGCCTGGAGGTTAGCCGTGGGAGATACGCAGTATTTT. It yields the protein CAWRLAVGDTQYF.

The rearrangement links TRBV11-3 to TRBJ1-1; D is ambiguous. The CDR3 length is 14 residues. CDR1 SGHNT and CDR2 YENEEA come from the germline V gene. The V end was cut by 5 bases, the J end by 3 bases, with 13 bases between. CDR3: CASSAKGRDTEAFF. The CDR3, as DNA: TGTGCCAGCAGCGCGAAGGGTCGAGACACTGAAGCTTTCTTT.

This clone was seen only once. The rearrangement uses TRBV7-2 and TRBJ1-1, with unresolved D. Germline CDR1 and CDR2: SGHTA and FQGNSA. The CDR3 contains 14 residues. The germline V and J ends were trimmed by 5 bases and 2 bases, with 12 bases remaining between them. CDR3 amino acids: CASSLIRYNTEAFF. The CDR3 nucleotides read TGTGCCAGCAGCCTTATTCGGTACAACACTGAAGCTTTCTTT.

V usage is TRBV2 and J usage is TRBJ1-3; maybe TRBD1 (5 bases). The CDR3 runs 15 residues. Germline CDR1 SNHLY, CDR2 FYNNEI. Trimming removed 8 bases from V and 2 bases from J, with 16 bases in between. The CDR3 DNA follows: TGTGCCAGCGGCCCCCCGGGGGGGGCTGGAAACACCATATATTTT. Its translation: CASGPPGGAGNTIYF.

This chain joins TRBV9 and TRBJ2-5, with TRBD2 identical over 8 bases. Germline V gives CDR1 SGDLS, CDR2 YYNGEE. Trimming cost V 3 bases and J 5 bases; bases outside gene matches: 9. The CDR3 is 15 amino acids. As DNA, the CDR3 is TGTGCCAGCAGCGAGCGGGAGCGGGGGTCGGAGACCCAGTACTTC. Translation gives CASSERERGSETQYF.

In its sample, this clone was seen a few times. The chain has TRBV7-9 and TRBJ1-5; weak D call: TRBD1 (6 bases). V was cut by 7 bases and J by 3 bases, with 13 bases left in between. The CDR3 is 14 amino acids. CDR1 SEHNR and CDR2 FQNEAQ come from the germline V gene (reference sequence). CDR3 in amino acids: CASTAGGANQPQHF. The CDR3 DNA is TGTGCCAGCACCGCTGGGGGCGCCAATCAGCCCCAGCATTTT.

The chain combines TRBV28 with TRBJ2-7; the match to TRBD1 covers 7 bases. Trimming took 9 bases from V and 3 from J; bases not matched to a gene: 5. CDR1 is MDHEN, CDR2 SYDVKM, per germline. This CDR3 contains 12 residues. For the CDR3, the DNA is TGTGCCAGTTCGGGACAGTACTACGAGCAGTACTTC. It yields the protein CASSGQYYEQYF.